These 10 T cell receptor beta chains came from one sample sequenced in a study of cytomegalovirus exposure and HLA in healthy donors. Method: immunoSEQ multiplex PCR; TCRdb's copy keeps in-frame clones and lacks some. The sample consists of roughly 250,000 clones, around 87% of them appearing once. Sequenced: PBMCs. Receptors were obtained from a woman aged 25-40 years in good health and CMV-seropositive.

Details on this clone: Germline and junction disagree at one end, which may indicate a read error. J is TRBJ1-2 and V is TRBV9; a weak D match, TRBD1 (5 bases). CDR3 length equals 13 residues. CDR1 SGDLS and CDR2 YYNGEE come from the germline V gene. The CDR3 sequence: CVSSPAGGVGYTF. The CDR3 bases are TGTGTCAGCAGCCCGGCGGGGGGGGTAGGCTACACCTTC. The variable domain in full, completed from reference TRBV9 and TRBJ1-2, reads DSGVTQTPKHLITATGQRVTLRCSPRSGDLSVYWYQQSLDQGLQFLIQYYNGEERAKGNILERFSAQQFPDLHSELNLSSLELGDSALYFCVSSPAGGVGYTFGSGTRLTVV.

The CDR3 loop reads CAWKTPGIRPYEQYF. The CDR3 DNA reads as TGTGCCTGGAAAACTCCGGGAATTAGGCCTTACGAGCAGTACTTC. The chain combines TRBV30 with TRBJ2-7; the D gene is possibly TRBD2 (5 bases). Trimming stripped 4 bases from V and 4 bases from J, with 20 bases between. This CDR3 region has 15 residues. The germline V gene encodes CDR1 GTSNPN and CDR2 SVGIG (reference sequence).

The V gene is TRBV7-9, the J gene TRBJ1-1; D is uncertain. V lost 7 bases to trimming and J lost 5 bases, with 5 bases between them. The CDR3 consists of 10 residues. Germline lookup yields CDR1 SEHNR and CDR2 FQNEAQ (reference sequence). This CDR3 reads CASTSTEAFF. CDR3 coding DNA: TGTGCCAGCACCTCTACTGAAGCTTTCTTT.

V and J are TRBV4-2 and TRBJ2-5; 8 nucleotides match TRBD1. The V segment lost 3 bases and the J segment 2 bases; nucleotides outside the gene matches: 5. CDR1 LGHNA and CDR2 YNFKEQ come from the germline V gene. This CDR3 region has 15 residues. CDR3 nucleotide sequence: TGTGCCAGCAGCCAGGGCAACAGGGGGCAAGAGACCCAGTACTTC. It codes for CASSQGNRGQETQYF.

The CDR3 protein is CASSRTSGIGELFF. DNA of the CDR3: TGTGCCAGCAGTCGGACTAGCGGGATCGGGGAGCTGTTTTTT. The rearrangement joins TRBV5-4 to TRBJ2-2, with TRBD2 matching 12 bases. CDR3 length equals 14 residues. CDR1 is SGHNT, CDR2 YYREEE, per germline (reference sequence). V trimming: 5 bases; J trimming: 7 bases; junction bases outside the gene matches: 3. The full variable domain, with the rest looked up from reference TRBV5-4 and TRBJ2-2, is ETGVTQSPTHLIKTRGQQVTLRCSSQSGHNTVSWYQQALGQGPQFIFQYYREEENGRGNFPPRFSGLQFPNYSSELNVNALELDDSALYLCASSRTSGIGELFFGEGSRLTVL.

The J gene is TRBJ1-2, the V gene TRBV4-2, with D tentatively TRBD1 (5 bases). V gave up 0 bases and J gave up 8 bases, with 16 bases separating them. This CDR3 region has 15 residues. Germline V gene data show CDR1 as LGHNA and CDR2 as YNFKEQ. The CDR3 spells CASSQDAAGGEGYTF. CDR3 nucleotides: TGTGCCAGCAGCCAAGATGCGGCCGGGGGGGAAGGCTACACCTTC.

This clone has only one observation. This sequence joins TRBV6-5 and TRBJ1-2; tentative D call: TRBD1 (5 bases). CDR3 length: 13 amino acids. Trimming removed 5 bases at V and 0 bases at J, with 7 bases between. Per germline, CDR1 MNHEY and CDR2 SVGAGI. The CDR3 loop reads CASSKGSNYGYTF. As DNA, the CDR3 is TGTGCCAGCAGTAAGGGGTCTAACTATGGCTACACCTTC.

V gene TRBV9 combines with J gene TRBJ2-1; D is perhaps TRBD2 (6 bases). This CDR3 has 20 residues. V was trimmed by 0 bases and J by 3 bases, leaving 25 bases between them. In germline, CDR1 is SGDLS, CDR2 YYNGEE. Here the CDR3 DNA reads TGTGCCAGCAGCGTAGGTGACGGGAGCTATAATACCATTAGCTACAATGAGCAGTTCTTC. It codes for CASSVGDGSYNTISYNEQFF.

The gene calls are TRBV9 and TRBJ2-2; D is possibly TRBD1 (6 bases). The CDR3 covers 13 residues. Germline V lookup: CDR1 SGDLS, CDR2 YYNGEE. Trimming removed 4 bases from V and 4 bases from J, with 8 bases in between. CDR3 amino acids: CASSFRGTGELFF. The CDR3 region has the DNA TGTGCCAGCAGCTTCAGGGGCACCGGGGAGCTGTTTTTT.

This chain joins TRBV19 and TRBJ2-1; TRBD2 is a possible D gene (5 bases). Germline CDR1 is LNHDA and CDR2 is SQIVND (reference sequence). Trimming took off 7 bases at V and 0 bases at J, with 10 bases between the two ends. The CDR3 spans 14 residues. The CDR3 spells CASTLAHSYNEQFF. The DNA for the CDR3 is TGTGCCAGTACCTTAGCGCACTCCTACAATGAGCAGTTCTTC.